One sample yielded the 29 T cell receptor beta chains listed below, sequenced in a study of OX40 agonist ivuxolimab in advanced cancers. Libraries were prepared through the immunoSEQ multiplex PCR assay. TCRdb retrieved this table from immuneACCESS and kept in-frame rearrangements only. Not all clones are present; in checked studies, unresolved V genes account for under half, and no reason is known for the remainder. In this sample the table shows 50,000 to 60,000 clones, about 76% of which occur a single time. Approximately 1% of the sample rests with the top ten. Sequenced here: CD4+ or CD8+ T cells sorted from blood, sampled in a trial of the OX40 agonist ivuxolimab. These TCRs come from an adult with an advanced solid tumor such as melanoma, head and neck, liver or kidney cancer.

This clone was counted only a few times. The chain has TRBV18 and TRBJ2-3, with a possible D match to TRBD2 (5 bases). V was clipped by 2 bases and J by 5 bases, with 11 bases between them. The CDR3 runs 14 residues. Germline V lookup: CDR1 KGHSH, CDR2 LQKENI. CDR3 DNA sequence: TGTGCCAGCTCACCAATGATTCGGGGAGATACGCAGTATTTT. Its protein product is CASSPMIRGDTQYF.

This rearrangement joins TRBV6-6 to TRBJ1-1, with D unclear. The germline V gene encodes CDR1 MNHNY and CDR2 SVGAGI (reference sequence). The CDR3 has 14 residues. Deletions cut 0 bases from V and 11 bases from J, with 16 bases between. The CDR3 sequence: CASSYSTARREAFF. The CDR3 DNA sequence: TGTGCCAGCAGTTACTCCACAGCCCGGCGTGAGGCTTTCTTT.

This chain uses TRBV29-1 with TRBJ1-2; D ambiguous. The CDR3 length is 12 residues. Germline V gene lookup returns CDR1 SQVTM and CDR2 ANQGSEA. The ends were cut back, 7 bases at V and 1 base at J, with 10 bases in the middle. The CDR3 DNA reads TGCAGCGAGCACGGGATTAACTATGGCTACACCTTC. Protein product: CSEHGINYGYTF.

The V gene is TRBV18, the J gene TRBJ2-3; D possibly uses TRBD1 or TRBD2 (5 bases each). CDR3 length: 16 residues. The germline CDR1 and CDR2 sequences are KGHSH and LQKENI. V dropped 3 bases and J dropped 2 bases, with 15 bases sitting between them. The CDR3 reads CASSPGTWGSTDTQYF. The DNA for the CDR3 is TGTGCCAGCTCACCGGGGACGTGGGGATCCACAGATACGCAGTATTTT. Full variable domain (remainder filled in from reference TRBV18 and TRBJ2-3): NAGVMQNPRHLVRRRGQEARLRCSPMKGHSHVYWYRQLPEEGLKFMVYLQKENIIDESGMPKERFSAEFPKEGPSILRIQQVVRGDSAAYFCASSPGTWGSTDTQYFGPGTRLTVL.

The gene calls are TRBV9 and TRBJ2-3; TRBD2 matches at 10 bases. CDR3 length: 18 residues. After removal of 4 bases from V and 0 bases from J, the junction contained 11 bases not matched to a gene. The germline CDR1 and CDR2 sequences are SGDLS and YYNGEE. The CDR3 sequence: CASSPRSSGGASTDTQYF. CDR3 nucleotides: TGTGCCAGCAGCCCCCGCTCCAGCGGGGGGGCTAGCACAGATACGCAGTATTTT.

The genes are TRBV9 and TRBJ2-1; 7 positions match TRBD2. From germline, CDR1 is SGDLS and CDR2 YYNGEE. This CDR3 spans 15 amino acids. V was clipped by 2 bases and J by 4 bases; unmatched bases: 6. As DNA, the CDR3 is TGTGCCAGCAGCGTCCGACTAGCAAGTTACAATGAGCAGTTCTTC. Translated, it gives CASSVRLASYNEQFF. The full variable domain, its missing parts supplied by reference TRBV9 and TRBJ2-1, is DSGVTQTPKHLITATGQRVTLRCSPRSGDLSVYWYQQSLDQGLQFLIQYYNGEERAKGNILERFSAQQFPDLHSELNLSSLELGDSALYFCASSVRLASYNEQFFGPGTRLTVL.

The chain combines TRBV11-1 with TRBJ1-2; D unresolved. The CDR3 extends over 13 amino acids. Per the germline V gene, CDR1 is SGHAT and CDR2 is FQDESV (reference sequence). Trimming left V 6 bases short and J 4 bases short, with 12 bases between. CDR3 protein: CASRSQAGYGYTF. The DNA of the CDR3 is TGTGCCAGCAGATCGCAGGCAGGCTATGGCTACACCTTC.

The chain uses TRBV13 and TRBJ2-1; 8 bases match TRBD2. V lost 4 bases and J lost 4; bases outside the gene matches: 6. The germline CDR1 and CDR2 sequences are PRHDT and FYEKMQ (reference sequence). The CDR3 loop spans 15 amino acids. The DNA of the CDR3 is TGTGCCAGCAGCTCCGGGACTAGAGTTTACAATGAGCAGTTCTTC. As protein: CASSSGTRVYNEQFF.

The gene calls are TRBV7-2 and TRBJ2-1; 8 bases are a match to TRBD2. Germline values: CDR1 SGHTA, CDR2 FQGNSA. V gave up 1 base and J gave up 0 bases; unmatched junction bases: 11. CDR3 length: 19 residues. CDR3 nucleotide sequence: TGTGCCAGCAGCTTAGAACCCGATCGGGGGACTAGCTCCTACAATGAGCAGTTCTTC. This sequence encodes CASSLEPDRGTSSYNEQFF.

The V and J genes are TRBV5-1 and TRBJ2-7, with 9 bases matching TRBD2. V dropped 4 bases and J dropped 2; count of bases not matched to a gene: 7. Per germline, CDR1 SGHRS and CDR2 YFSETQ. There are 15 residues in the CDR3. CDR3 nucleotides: TGCGCCAGCAGCGGGGTGGCTAGCGGGGCCTACGAGCAGTACTTC. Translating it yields CASSGVASGAYEQYF.

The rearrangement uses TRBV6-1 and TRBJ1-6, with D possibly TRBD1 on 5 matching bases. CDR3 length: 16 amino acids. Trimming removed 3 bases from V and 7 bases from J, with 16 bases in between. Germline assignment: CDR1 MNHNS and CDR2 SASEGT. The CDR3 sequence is CASSEFARAENSPLHF. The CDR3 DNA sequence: TGTGCCAGCAGTGAGTTCGCCAGGGCGGAGAATTCACCCCTCCACTTT.

The CDR3 spells CATSRDRSTGGARSEQFF. Here the CDR3 DNA reads TGTGCCACCAGCAGAGATAGGTCCACCGGGGGGGCGCGGAGTGAGCAGTTCTTC. The rearrangement uses TRBV15 and TRBJ2-1; 8 nucleotides agree with TRBD2. Germline lookup yields CDR1 LNHNV and CDR2 YYDKDF (reference sequence). The V segment lost 0 bases and the J segment 9 bases; nucleotides outside the gene matches: 16. The CDR3 spans 18 residues.

The CDR3 loop reads CASSTHLSGANVLTF. The DNA for the CDR3 is TGTGCCAGTAGTACACACCTCTCTGGGGCCAACGTCCTGACTTTC. The V call is TRBV19, the J call TRBJ2-6; D gene ambiguous. The CDR3 covers 15 residues. V lost 4 bases, J lost 0 bases, and 7 bases lay in between. CDR1 and CDR2 (germline): LNHDA, SQIVND (reference sequence).

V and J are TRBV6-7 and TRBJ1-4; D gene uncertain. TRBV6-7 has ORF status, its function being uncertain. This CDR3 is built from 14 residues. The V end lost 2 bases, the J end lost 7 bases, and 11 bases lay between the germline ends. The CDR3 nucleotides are TGTGCCAGCAGTTACCCGGAGATTTTTGAAAAACTGTTTTTT. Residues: CASSYPEIFEKLFF.

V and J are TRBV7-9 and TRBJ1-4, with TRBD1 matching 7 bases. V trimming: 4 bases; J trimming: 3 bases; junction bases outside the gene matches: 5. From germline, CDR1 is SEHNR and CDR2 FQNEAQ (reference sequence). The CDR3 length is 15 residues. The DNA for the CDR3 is TGTGCCAGCAGCTATTCAGGGGGATCTAATGAAAAACTGTTTTTT. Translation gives CASSYSGGSNEKLFF. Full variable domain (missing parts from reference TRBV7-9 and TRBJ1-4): DTGVSQNPRHKITKRGQNVTFRCDPISEHNRLYWYRQTLGQGPEFLTYFQNEAQLEKSRLLSDRFSAERPKGSFSTLEIQRTEQGDSAMYLCASSYSGGSNEKLFFGSGTQLSVL.

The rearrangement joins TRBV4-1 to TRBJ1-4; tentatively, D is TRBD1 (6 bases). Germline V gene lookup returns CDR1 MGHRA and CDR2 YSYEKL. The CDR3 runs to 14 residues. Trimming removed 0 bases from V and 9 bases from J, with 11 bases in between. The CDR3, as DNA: TGCGCCAGCAGCCAAGATATGGGGGACAAAAAACTGTTTTTT. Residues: CASSQDMGDKKLFF.

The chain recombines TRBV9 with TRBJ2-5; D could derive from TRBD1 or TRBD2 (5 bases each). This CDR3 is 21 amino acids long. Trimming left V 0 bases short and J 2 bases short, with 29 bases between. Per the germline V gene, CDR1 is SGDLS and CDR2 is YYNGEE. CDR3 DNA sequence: TGTGCCAGCAGCGTAGCCATCCACAACCGGGACGCCCAGAGCTCGCAAGAGACCCAGTACTTC. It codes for CASSVAIHNRDAQSSQETQYF.

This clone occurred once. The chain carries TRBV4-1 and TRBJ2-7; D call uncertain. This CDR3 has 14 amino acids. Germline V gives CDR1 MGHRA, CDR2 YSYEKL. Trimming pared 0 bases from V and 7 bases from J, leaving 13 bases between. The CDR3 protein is CASSQEAQAREQYF. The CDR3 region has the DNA TGCGCCAGCAGCCAAGAAGCCCAGGCGAGGGAGCAGTACTTC.

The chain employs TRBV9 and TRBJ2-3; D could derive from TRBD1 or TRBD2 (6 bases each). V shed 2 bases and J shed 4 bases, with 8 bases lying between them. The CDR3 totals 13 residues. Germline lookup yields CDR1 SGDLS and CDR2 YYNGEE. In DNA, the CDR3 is TGTGCCAGCAGCGTGGGGGGCCCAGATACGCAGTATTTT. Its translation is CASSVGGPDTQYF.

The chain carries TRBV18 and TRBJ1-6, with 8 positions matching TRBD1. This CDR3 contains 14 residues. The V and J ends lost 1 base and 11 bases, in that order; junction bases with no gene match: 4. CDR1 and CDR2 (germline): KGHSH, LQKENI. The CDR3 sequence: CASSPQGQDTPLHF. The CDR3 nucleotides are TGTGCCAGCTCACCACAGGGACAGGACACACCCCTCCACTTT. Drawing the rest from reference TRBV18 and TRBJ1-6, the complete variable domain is NAGVMQNPRHLVRRRGQEARLRCSPMKGHSHVYWYRQLPEEGLKFMVYLQKENIIDESGMPKERFSAEFPKEGPSILRIQQVVRGDSAAYFCASSPQGQDTPLHFGNGTRLTVT.

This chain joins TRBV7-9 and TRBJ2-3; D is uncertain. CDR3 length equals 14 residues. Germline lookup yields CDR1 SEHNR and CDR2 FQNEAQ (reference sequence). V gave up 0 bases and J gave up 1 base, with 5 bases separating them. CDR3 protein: CASSLAEGTDTQYF. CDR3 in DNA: TGTGCCAGCAGCTTAGCAGAGGGCACAGATACGCAGTATTTT.

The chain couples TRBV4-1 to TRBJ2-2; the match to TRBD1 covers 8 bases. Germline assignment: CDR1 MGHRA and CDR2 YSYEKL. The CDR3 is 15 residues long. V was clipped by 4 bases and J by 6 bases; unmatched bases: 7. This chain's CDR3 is CASSPLGQVPGELFF. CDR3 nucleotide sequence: TGCGCCAGCAGCCCACTGGGACAGGTCCCCGGGGAGCTGTTTTTT.

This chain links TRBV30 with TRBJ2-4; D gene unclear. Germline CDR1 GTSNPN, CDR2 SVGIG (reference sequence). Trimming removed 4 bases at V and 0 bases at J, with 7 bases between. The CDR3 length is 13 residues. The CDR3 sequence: CAWKKIAKNIQYF. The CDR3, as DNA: TGTGCCTGGAAAAAGATAGCCAAAAACATTCAGTACTTC.

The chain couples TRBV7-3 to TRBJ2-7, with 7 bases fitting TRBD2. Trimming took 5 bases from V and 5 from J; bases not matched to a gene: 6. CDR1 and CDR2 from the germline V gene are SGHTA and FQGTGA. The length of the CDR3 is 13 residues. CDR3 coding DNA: TGTGCCAGCAGCCTCGGACTAGGCCACGAGCAGTACTTC. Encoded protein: CASSLGLGHEQYF.

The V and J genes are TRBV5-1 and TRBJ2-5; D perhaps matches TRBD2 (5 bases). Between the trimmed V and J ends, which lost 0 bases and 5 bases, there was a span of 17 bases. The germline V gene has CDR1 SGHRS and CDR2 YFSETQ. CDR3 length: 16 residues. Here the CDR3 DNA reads TGCGCCAGCAGCTTGGCCTGGTACGGGAATCGGGAGACCCAGTACTTC. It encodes CASSLAWYGNRETQYF.

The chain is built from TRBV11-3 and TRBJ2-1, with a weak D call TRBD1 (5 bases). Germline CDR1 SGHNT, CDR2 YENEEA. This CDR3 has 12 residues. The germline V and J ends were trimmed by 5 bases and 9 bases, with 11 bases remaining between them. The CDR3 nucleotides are TGTGCCAGCAGCCACACAGGTTCTGAGCAGTTCTTC. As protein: CASSHTGSEQFF.

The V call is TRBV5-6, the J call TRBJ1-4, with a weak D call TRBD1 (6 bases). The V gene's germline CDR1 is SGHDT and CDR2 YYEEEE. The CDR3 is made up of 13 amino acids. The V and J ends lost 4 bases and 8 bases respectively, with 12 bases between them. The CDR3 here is CASSEKGEEKLFF. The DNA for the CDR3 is TGTGCCAGCAGCGAGAAGGGGGAGGAAAAACTGTTTTTT. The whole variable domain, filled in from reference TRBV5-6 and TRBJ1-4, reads DAGVTQSPTHLIKTRGQQVTLRCSPKSGHDTVSWYQQALGQGPQFIFQYYEEEERQRGNFPDRFSGHQFPNYSSELNVNALLLGDSALYLCASSEKGEEKLFFGSGTQLSVL.

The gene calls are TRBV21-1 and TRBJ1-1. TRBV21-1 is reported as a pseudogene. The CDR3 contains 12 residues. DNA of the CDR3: TGTGCCAGCTCGGAGGGGAACACTGAAGCTTTCTTT. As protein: CASSEGNTEAFF.

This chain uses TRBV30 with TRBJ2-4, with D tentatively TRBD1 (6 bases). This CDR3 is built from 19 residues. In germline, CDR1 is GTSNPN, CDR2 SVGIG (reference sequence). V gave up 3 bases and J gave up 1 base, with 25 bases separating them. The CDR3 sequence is CAWSTQLLNRVLAKNIQYF. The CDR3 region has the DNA TGTGCCTGGAGCACTCAATTACTAAACAGGGTATTGGCCAAAAACATTCAGTACTTC.